This passage covers 6 T cell receptor beta chains from one sample sequenced in a study of cytomegalovirus exposure and HLA in healthy donors. With 60 Vbeta and 13 Jbeta primers, the PCR was carried out. Measured with immunoSEQ multiplex PCR; TCRdb has only the in-frame clones, and not every one. The sample gives about 140,000 clones, roughly 73% of which show up once; around 1.4% is in the top ten. The material sequenced was PBMCs. The origin of the receptors is a woman in her thirties or forties in good health and CMV-seronegative.

V is TRBV4-2 and J is TRBJ1-5; no reliable D call. There are 14 residues in the CDR3. V was clipped by 2 bases and J by 2 bases, with 7 bases between them. CDR1 and CDR2 (germline): LGHNA, YNFKEQ. In DNA form, the CDR3 reads TGTGCCAGCAGCCAATCTAGCGGCAATCAGCCCCAGCATTTT. Amino acid sequence: CASSQSSGNQPQHF.

The V gene is TRBV7-9, the J gene TRBJ1-3; perhaps TRBD1 as D (5 bases). V lost 7 bases and J 1 base, leaving 11 bases between the germline ends. Germline CDR1 SEHNR, CDR2 FQNEAQ (reference sequence). CDR3 length: 14 amino acids. CDR3 loop: CASTWGDSGNTIYF. In DNA form, the CDR3 reads TGTGCCAGCACCTGGGGGGATTCTGGAAACACCATATATTTT.

This clone was picked up one time. This chain connects TRBV4-2 to TRBJ1-2, with a tentative D call TRBD1 (5 bases). The CDR3 is made up of 16 amino acids. In germline, CDR1 is LGHNA, CDR2 YNFKEQ. V lost 4 bases and J lost 4, with 19 bases in between. This CDR3 reads CASSPSPGGVIYGYTF. The CDR3 DNA is TGTGCCAGCAGCCCCTCGCCGGGGGGGGTGATCTATGGCTACACCTTC.

The chain uses TRBV2 and TRBJ1-5; D unclear. Germline CDR1 is SNHLY and CDR2 is FYNNEI. This CDR3 region has 13 residues. V lost 4 bases to trimming and J lost 2 bases, with 6 bases between them. The CDR3 nucleotides are TGTGCCAGCAGTGTGGGCGGCAATCAGCCCCAGCATTTT. This translates into CASSVGGNQPQHF.

J is TRBJ2-1 and V is TRBV7-9; D call uncertain. The ends were cut back, 1 base at V and 4 bases at J, with 5 bases in the middle. The CDR3 covers 13 residues. The germline CDR1 and CDR2 sequences are SEHNR and FQNEAQ (reference sequence). CDR3 sequence reads: CASSLDRYNEQFF. The CDR3 DNA is TGTGCCAGCAGCTTAGACAGATACAATGAGCAGTTCTTC. The full variable domain, its missing parts supplied by reference TRBV7-9 and TRBJ2-1, is DTGVSQNPRHKITKRGQNVTFRCDPISEHNRLYWYRQTLGQGPEFLTYFQNEAQLEKSRLLSDRFSAERPKGSFSTLEIQRTEQGDSAMYLCASSLDRYNEQFFGPGTRLTVL.

The CDR3 region has the DNA TGTGCCAGTAGCTTCCAAGGGGGAAGCGTGGTCGATCAGCCCCAGCATTTT. Its translation is CASSFQGGSVVDQPQHF. This chain uses TRBV19 with TRBJ1-5, with D perhaps matching TRBD1 (6 bases). Trimming took off 6 bases at V and 5 bases at J, with 23 bases between the two ends. CDR1 is LNHDA and CDR2 is SQIVND in the germline V gene (reference sequence). The CDR3 extends over 17 amino acids.